Listed here are 25 T cell receptor beta chains from one sample, sequenced in a study of T-cell reconstitution after alpha-beta-depleted transplantation in children. Molecular barcoding with unique molecular identifiers was used for the TCRbeta library. TCRdb recomputed calls from the PCR reads with MiXCR, one row per CDR3 protein. The data show just over 350,000 distinct CDR3 sequences, with 10% to 15% seen just once and about 4% held by the top ten. Specimen: PBMCs, collected from the stem cell graft. The receptors come from a human donor who donated a stem cell graft to a child with Fanconi anemia.

This clonotype was found a few times. This chain uses TRBV5-1 with TRBJ1-3; D gene unclear. Germline V gene data show CDR1 as SGHRS and CDR2 as YFSETQ. Trimming stripped 0 bases from V and 3 bases from J, with 10 bases between. This CDR3 comprises 15 residues. DNA for the CDR3: TGCGCCAGCAGCTTGGGGCCGGAGTATGGAAACACCATATATTTT. Its translation is CASSLGPEYGNTIYF.

This clonotype occurred many times. The chain is built from TRBV12-3 or TRBV12-4 and TRBJ2-5; D remains ambiguous. The CDR3 spans 13 residues. Trimming removed 6 bases at V and 5 bases at J, with 13 bases between. CDR3 bases: TGTGCCAGCAGCTTATTCCGGTCGGAGACCCAGTACTTC. Residues: CASSLFRSETQYF.

This clonotype occurred many times. The rearrangement uses TRBV6-1 and TRBJ2-1, with D possibly called TRBD1 or TRBD2 (5 bases each). Germline values: CDR1 MNHNS, CDR2 SASEGT. The CDR3 has 12 residues. V lost 4 bases to trimming and J lost 12 bases, with 13 bases between them. CDR3 sequence reads: CASSVSGGRQFF. The CDR3 DNA follows: TGTGCCAGCAGTGTCTCTGGGGGACGGCAGTTCTTC.

The chain combines TRBV7-2 with TRBJ1-2, with D possibly TRBD1 on 5 matching bases. Trimming took off 5 bases at V and 2 bases at J, with 21 bases between the two ends. Germline V lookup: CDR1 SGHTA, CDR2 FQGNSA. The CDR3 totals 17 residues. As DNA, the CDR3 is TGTGCCAGCAGCCTGACCGGTGGAGCAGGGCGGAACTATGGCTACACCTTC. Translated, it gives CASSLTGGAGRNYGYTF.

This chain connects TRBV28 to TRBJ2-1; 7 nucleotides agree with TRBD1. V trimming: 5 bases; J trimming: 8 bases; junction bases outside the gene matches: 9. In germline, CDR1 is MDHEN, CDR2 SYDVKM. The CDR3 sequence is 14 residues long. The CDR3 reads CASSLYDRVDEQFF. In DNA form, the CDR3 reads TGTGCCAGCAGTCTCTACGACAGGGTCGATGAGCAGTTCTTC.

At least ten counts were recorded for this clonotype. The J gene is TRBJ2-1, the V gene TRBV12-3 or TRBV12-4, with TRBD2 matching 13 bases. The CDR3 runs to 16 residues. J was trimmed by 10 bases and V by 4 bases; bases with no gene match: 10. The CDR3 protein is CASSSTTSGGGGEQFF. The DNA for the CDR3 is TGTGCCAGCAGTTCAACAACTAGCGGGGGGGGAGGAGAGCAGTTCTTC.

The chain uses TRBV6-5 and TRBJ1-1; D not certain. CDR1 is MNHEY, CDR2 SVGAGI, per germline. CDR3 size: 14 residues. Trimming took 0 bases from V and 5 from J, leaving 10 bases between them. CDR3 sequence: CASSYSIRVTEAFF. The CDR3, as DNA: TGTGCCAGCAGTTACTCGATTAGAGTTACTGAAGCTTTCTTT.

This clonotype was observed a handful of times. The V call is TRBV7-9, the J call TRBJ2-1; D possibly corresponds to TRBD2 (6 bases). The germline V gene encodes CDR1 SEHNR and CDR2 FQNEAQ (reference sequence). The CDR3 runs 16 residues. The V end lost 1 base, the J end lost 7 bases, and 17 bases lay between the germline ends. This CDR3 is CASSLGGGAVDNEQFF. The CDR3 bases are TGTGCCAGCAGCTTAGGCGGAGGGGCCGTCGATAATGAGCAGTTCTTC.

This clonotype was counted at least ten times. The chain has TRBV11-2 and TRBJ2-3, with D possibly being TRBD1 (5 bases). With 5 bases removed from V and 5 bases from J, the gap between germline ends came to 17 bases. CDR1 and CDR2 (germline): SGHAT, FQNNGV. The CDR3 has 15 residues. CDR3 nucleotide sequence: TGTGCCAGCAGCCCCCCTGGAGTAGGGGTAGATACGCAGTATTTT. Translation gives CASSPPGVGVDTQYF.

This chain joins TRBV27 and TRBJ2-1; 10 nucleotides agree with TRBD1. CDR1 and CDR2 (germline): MNHEY, SMNVEV (reference sequence). There are 16 residues in the CDR3. J lost 7 bases, V lost 8 bases, and 14 bases had no gene match. The DNA for the CDR3 is TGTGCCAGCGGAAACCCCGGACAGGGGGGGCTGAATGAGCAGTTCTTC. Translating gives CASGNPGQGGLNEQFF.

V is TRBV10-3 and J is TRBJ1-1, with D perhaps matching TRBD1 (6 bases). The CDR3 sequence is 13 residues long. Germline CDR1 ENHRY, CDR2 SYGVKD. Trimming stripped 10 bases from V and 1 base from J, with 13 bases between. Here the CDR3 reads CATTEGENTEAFF. The CDR3 nucleotides are TGTGCCACCACAGAGGGGGAGAACACTGAAGCTTTCTTT.

This clonotype was seen repeatedly, ten times or more. The chain is built from TRBV2 and TRBJ2-5; D call uncertain. The CDR3 is 12 amino acids. V lost 6 bases, J lost 7 bases, and 12 bases lay in between. CDR1 and CDR2 from the germline V gene are SNHLY and FYNNEI. CDR3 amino acids: CASSGTSRTQYF. As DNA, the CDR3 is TGTGCCAGCAGCGGTACCTCAAGGACCCAGTACTTC.

This CDR3 is CASRTGTGSREQFF. DNA of the CDR3: TGTGCCAGCAGAACCGGGACAGGGTCGCGTGAGCAGTTCTTC. This chain joins TRBV25-1 and TRBJ2-1; 9 bases line up with TRBD1. From germline, CDR1 is MGHDK and CDR2 SYGVNS. The CDR3 runs 14 residues. V was pared by 6 bases and J by 9 bases, with 9 bases of the junction left unmatched. The whole variable domain, remainder taken from reference TRBV25-1 and TRBJ2-1, is EADIYQTPRYLVIGTGKKITLECSQTMGHDKMYWYQQDPGMELHLIHYSYGVNSTEKGDLSSESTVSRIRTEHFPLTLESARPSHTSQYLCASRTGTGSREQFFGPGTRLTVL.

At least ten counts were recorded for this clonotype. The DNA of the CDR3 is TGTGCCAGCAGCTTGTGGGCCGGGGAGCTGTTTTTT. It specifies CASSLWAGELFF. The V gene is TRBV5-6, the J gene TRBJ2-2; D remains unclear. Trimming removed 1 base from V and 6 bases from J, with 4 bases in between. Germline V lookup: CDR1 SGHDT, CDR2 YYEEEE. CDR3 length: 12 residues.

The table lists this clonotype with a few counts. V is TRBV6-6 and J is TRBJ1-3, with D unclear. Trimming shortened V by 7 bases and J by 4 bases, and 8 bases separated the two germline ends. The CDR3 extends over 12 amino acids. The germline CDR1 and CDR2 sequences are MNHNY and SVGAGI (reference sequence). The CDR3 loop reads CASIGSGNTIYF. The DNA for the CDR3 is TGTGCCAGCATAGGCAGCGGAAACACCATATATTTT.

This clonotype was seen at least ten times. The V gene is TRBV19, the J gene TRBJ2-7; the D is unclear. This CDR3 has 13 residues. Germline V CDR1 and CDR2: LNHDA, SQIVND (reference sequence). V lost 1 base to trimming and J lost 6 bases, with 10 bases between them. CDR3 sequence reads: CASSIVGWSEQYV. In DNA form, the CDR3 reads TGTGCCAGTAGTATAGTAGGCTGGAGCGAGCAGTACGTC.

The gene calls are TRBV5-6 and TRBJ2-5, with D tentatively TRBD1 (6 bases). Trimming took off 5 bases at V and 5 bases at J, with 13 bases between the two ends. The CDR3 is made up of 13 amino acids. Germline CDR1 SGHDT, CDR2 YYEEEE. Here the CDR3 reads CASSYREWETQYF. The CDR3 DNA is TGTGCCAGCAGTTACAGGGAATGGGAGACCCAGTACTTC.

This clonotype came up a few times. This rearrangement joins TRBV20-1 to TRBJ2-5; TRBD2 aligns across 13 bases. Trimming took 5 bases from V and 8 from J; bases not matched to a gene: 5. The CDR3 is 13 residues long. CDR1 DFQATT and CDR2 SNEGSKA come from the germline V gene (reference sequence). The DNA for the CDR3 is TGCAGTGCTGGACTAGCGGGGGCTTCAACCCAGTACTTC. This codes for CSAGLAGASTQYF.

The table lists this clonotype with many counts. The rearrangement uses TRBV29-1 and TRBJ1-2, with D tentatively TRBD1 (6 bases). CDR1 SQVTM and CDR2 ANQGSEA come from the germline V gene. The CDR3 has 14 residues. V was cut by 6 bases and J by 3 bases, with 17 bases left in between. Here the CDR3 reads CSVEIIQGHYGYTF. CDR3 coding DNA: TGCAGCGTGGAGATAATACAGGGCCACTATGGCTACACCTTC.

The rearrangement uses TRBV11-2 and TRBJ2-7; D not certain. The CDR3 runs to 14 residues. V was trimmed by 1 base and J by 1 base, leaving 8 bases between them. From germline, CDR1 is SGHAT and CDR2 FQNNGV. CDR3 sequence reads: CASSLAGFSYEQYV. CDR3 sequence (DNA): TGTGCCAGCAGCTTAGCAGGCTTTTCCTACGAGCAGTACGTC.

This clonotype showed up many times. The chain links TRBV11-2 to TRBJ2-5; D may correspond to TRBD1 or TRBD2 (5 bases each). The V end lost 2 bases, the J end lost 7 bases, and 14 bases lay between the germline ends. Per germline, CDR1 SGHAT and CDR2 FQNNGV. The CDR3 extends over 14 amino acids. This chain's CDR3 is CASSLTGPLRTQYF. Here the CDR3 DNA reads TGTGCCAGCAGCTTAACGGGACCTCTCCGGACCCAGTACTTC. Looking up the rest from reference TRBV11-2 and TRBJ2-5 gives the full variable domain: EAGVAQSPRYKIIEKRQSVAFWCNPISGHATLYWYQQILGQGPKLLIQFQNNGVVDDSQLPKDRFSAERLKGVDSTLKIQPAKLEDSAVYLCASSLTGPLRTQYFGPGTRLLVL.

The chain joins TRBV6-2 or TRBV6-3 to TRBJ1-1; D possibly corresponds to TRBD1 (5 bases). Germline loops: CDR1 MNHEY, CDR2 SVGEGT. The CDR3 extends over 11 amino acids. V lost 8 bases and J 9 bases, leaving 13 bases between the germline ends. As DNA, the CDR3 is TGTGCCAGCTCCTTGGGGACTCAAGCTTTCTTT. Its protein is CASSLGTQAFF.

There are many counts of this clonotype. CDR3 coding DNA: TGTGCCAGCAGTCGGGGTCTGGTCGGGGGCATCGGAAACACCATATATTTT. This sequence encodes CASSRGLVGGIGNTIYF. V and J are TRBV6-1 and TRBJ1-3; a possible D gene is TRBD1 (6 bases). V lost 5 bases, J lost 4 bases, and 21 bases lay in between. The CDR3 totals 17 residues. Germline assignment: CDR1 MNHNS and CDR2 SASEGT.

This clonotype was observed a few times. The genes are TRBV11-2 and TRBJ2-2; perhaps TRBD2 as D (5 bases). This CDR3 spans 13 amino acids. V was shortened by 2 bases and J by 6 bases, with 7 bases between the two germline ends. Germline-derived CDR1 and CDR2 are SGHAT and FQNNGV. The CDR3 loop is CASSLSSAGELFF. The DNA for the CDR3 is TGTGCCAGCAGCTTAAGTAGCGCCGGGGAGCTGTTTTTT.

The table lists this clonotype with many counts. The chain has TRBV6-6 and TRBJ2-3, with D unresolved. The germline V gene encodes CDR1 MNHNY and CDR2 SVGAGI (reference sequence). Deletions cut 2 bases from V and 2 bases from J, with 5 bases between. CDR3 length equals 13 residues. CDR3 nucleotide sequence: TGTGCCAGCAGTTACGATAACACAGATACGCAGTATTTT. As protein: CASSYDNTDTQYF.